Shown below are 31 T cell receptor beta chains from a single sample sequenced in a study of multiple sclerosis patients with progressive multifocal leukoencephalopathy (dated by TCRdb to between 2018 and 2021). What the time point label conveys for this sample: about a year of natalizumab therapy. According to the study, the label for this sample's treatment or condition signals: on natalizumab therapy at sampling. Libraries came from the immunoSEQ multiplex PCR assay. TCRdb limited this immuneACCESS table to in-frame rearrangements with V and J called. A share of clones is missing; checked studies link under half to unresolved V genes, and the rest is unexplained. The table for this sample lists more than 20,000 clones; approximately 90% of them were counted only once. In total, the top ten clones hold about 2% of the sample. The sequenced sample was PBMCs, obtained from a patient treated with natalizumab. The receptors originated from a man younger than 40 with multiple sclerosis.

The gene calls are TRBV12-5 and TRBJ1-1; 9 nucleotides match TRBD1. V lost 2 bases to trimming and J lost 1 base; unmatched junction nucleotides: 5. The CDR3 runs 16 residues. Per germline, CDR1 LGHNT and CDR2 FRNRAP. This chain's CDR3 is CASGLPGTGKNTEAFF. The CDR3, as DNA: TGTGCTAGTGGTTTGCCCGGGACAGGGAAGAACACTGAAGCTTTCTTT.

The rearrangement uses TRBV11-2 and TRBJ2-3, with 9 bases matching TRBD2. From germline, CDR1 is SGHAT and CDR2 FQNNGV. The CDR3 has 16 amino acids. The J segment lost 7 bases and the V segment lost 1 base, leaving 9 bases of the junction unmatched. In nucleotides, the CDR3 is TGTGCCAGCAGCTTAGGCCCCCCTAGCGGGACCCATACGCAGTATTTT. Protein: CASSLGPPSGTHTQYF.

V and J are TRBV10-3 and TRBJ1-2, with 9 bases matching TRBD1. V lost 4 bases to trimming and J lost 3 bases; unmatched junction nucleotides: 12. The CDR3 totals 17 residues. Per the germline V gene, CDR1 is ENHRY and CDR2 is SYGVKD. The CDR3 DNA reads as TGTGCCATCAGTGTCTCGGGACAGGGATCTGTAGACTATGGCTACACCTTC. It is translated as CAISVSGQGSVDYGYTF.

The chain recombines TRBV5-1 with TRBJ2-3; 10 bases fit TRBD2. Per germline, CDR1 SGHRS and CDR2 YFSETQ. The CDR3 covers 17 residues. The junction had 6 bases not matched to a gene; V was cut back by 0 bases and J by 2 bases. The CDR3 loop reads CASSLGSGTSVTDTQYF. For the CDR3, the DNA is TGCGCCAGCAGCTTGGGCTCCGGGACTAGCGTCACAGATACGCAGTATTTT.

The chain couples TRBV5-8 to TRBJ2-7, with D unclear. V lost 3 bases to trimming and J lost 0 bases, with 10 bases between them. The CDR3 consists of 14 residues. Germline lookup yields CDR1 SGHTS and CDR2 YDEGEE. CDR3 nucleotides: TGTGCCAGCAGCTCAGATCCAAGCTCCTACGAGCAGTACGTC. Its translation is CASSSDPSSYEQYV.

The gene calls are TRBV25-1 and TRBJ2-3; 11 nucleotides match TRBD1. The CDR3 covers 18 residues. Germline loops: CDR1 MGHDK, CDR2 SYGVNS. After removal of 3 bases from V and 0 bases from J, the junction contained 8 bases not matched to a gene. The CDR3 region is CASSDLRTGGFSTDTQYF. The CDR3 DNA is TGTGCCAGCAGTGATCTCCGGACAGGGGGCTTCAGCACAGATACGCAGTATTTT.

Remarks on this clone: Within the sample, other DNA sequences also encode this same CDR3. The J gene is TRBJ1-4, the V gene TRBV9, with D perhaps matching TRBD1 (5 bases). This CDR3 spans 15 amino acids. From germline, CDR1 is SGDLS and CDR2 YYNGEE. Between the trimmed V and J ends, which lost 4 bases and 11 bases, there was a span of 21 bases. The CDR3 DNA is TGTGCCAGCAGCCCTAGCGGGGGAAGGGCTGAGAAACTGTTTTTT. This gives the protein CASSPSGGRAEKLFF.

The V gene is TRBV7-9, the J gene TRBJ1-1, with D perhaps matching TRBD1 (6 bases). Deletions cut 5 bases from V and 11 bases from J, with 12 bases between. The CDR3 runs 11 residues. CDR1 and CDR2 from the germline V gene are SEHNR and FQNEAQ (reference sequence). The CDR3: CASSATGAAFF. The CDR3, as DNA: TGTGCCAGCAGCGCGACAGGAGCGGCTTTCTTT.

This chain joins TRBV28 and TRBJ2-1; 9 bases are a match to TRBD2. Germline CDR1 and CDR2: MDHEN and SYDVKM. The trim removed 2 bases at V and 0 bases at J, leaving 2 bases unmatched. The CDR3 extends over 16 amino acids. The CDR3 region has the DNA TGTGCCAGCAGTTTAGCGGGAGGGGGCTCCTACAATGAGCAGTTCTTC. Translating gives CASSLAGGGSYNEQFF. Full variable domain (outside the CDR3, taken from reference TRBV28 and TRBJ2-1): DVKVTQSSRYLVKRTGEKVFLECVQDMDHENMFWYRQDPGLGLRLIYFSYDVKMKEKGDIPEGYSVSREKKERFSLILESASTNQTSMYLCASSLAGGGSYNEQFFGPGTRLTVL.

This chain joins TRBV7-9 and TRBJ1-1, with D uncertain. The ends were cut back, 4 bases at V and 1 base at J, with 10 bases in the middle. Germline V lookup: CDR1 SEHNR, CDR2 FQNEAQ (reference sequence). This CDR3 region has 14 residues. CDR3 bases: TGTGCCAGCAGCTCCCGGACGGGGAACACTGAAGCTTTCTTT. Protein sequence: CASSSRTGNTEAFF.

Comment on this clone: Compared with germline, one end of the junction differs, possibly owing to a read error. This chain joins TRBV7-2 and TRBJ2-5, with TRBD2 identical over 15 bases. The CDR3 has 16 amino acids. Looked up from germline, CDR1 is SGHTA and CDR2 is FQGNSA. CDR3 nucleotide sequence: TGTGCCAGCAGCTTTGGACTAGCGGGAGGGCAAGGGACCCAGTACTTC. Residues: CASSFGLAGGQGTQYF.

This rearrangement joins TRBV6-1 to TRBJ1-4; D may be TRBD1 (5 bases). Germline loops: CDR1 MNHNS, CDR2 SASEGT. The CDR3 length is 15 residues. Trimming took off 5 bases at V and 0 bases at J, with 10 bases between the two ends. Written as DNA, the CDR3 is TGTGCCAGCAGTCCAGGGCCTGCAACTAATGAAAAACTGTTTTTT. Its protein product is CASSPGPATNEKLFF.

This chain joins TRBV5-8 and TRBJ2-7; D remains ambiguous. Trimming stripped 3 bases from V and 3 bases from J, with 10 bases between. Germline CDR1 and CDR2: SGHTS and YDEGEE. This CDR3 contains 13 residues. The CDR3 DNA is TGTGCCAGCAGCTACCCGGAAGGCTACGAGCAGTACTTC. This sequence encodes CASSYPEGYEQYF.

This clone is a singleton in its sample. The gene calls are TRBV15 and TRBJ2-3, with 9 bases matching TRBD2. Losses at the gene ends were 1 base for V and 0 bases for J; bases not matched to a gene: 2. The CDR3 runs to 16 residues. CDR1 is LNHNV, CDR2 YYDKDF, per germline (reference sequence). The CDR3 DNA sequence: TGTGCCACCAGCAGAGTTGCGGGAGGGAGCACAGATACGCAGTATTTT. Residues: CATSRVAGGSTDTQYF.

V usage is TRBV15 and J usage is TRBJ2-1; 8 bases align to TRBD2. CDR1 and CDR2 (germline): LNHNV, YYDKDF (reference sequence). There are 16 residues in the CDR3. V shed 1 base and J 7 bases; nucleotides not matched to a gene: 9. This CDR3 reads CATSRVAGKLGNEQFF. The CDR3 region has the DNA TGTGCCACCAGCAGAGTAGCGGGAAAGCTGGGGAATGAGCAGTTCTTC.

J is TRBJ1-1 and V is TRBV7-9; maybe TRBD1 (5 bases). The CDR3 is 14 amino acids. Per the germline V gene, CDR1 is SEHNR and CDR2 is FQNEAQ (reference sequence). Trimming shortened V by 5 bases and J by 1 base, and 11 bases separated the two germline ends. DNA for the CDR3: TGTGCCAGCAGCGTCGGGGGGTCGAACACTGAAGCTTTCTTT. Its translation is CASSVGGSNTEAFF.

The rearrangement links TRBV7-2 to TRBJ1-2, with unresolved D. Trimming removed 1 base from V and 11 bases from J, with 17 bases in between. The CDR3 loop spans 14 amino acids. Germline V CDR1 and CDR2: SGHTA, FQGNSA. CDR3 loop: CASSLGPRTLLYTF. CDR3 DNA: TGTGCCAGCAGCTTAGGCCCCCGGACGCTGCTATACACCTTC. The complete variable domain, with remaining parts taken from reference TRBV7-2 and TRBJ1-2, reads GAGVSQSPSNKVTEKGKDVELRCDPISGHTALYWYRQSLGQGLEFLIYFQGNSAPDKSGLPSDRFSAERTGGSVSTLTIQRTQQEDSAVYLCASSLGPRTLLYTFGSGTRLTVV.

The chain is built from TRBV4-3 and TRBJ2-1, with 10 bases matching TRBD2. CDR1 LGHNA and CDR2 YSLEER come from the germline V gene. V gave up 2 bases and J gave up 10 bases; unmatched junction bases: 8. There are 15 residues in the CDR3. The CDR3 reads CASSQLAGVSWEQFF. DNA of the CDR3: TGCGCCAGCAGCCAACTAGCGGGAGTCTCTTGGGAGCAGTTCTTC.

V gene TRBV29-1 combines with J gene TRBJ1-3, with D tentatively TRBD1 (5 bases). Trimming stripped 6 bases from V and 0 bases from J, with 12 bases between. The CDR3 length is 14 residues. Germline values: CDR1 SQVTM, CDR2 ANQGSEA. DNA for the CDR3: TGCAGCGTGCGTCAGGGCTTCTCTGGAAACACCATATATTTT. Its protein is CSVRQGFSGNTIYF.

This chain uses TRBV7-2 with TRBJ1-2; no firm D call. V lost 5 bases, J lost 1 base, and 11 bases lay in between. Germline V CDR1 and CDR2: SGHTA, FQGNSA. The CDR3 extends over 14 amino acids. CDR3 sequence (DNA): TGTGCCAGCAGCCCCAGCCCGTATAACTATGGCTACACCTTC. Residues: CASSPSPYNYGYTF.

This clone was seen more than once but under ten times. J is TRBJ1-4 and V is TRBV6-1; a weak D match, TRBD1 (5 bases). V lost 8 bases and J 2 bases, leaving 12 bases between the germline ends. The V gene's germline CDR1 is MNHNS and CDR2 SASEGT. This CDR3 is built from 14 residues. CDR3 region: CASSNGGTNEKLFF. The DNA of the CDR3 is TGTGCCAGCTCGAACGGGGGGACTAATGAAAAACTGTTTTTT.

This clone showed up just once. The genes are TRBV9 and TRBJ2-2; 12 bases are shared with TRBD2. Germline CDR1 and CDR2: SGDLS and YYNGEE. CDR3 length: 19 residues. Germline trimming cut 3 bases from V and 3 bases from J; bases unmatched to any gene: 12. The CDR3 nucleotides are TGTGCCAGCAGCGAGCGACTAGCGGGGGCACTAGGGGACACCGGGGAGCTGTTTTTT. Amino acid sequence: CASSERLAGALGDTGELFF.

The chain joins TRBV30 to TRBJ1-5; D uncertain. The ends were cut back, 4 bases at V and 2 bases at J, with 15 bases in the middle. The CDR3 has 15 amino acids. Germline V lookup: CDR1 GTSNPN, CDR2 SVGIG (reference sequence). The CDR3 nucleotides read TGTGCCTGGAATCACGGCCTCGGGCGCAATCAGCCCCAGCATTTT. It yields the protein CAWNHGLGRNQPQHF.

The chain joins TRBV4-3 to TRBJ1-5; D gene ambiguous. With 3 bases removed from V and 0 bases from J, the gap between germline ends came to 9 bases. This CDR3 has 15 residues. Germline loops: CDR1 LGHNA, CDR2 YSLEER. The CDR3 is CASSHNRNSNQPQHF. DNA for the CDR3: TGCGCCAGCAGCCATAACCGAAATAGCAATCAGCCCCAGCATTTT.

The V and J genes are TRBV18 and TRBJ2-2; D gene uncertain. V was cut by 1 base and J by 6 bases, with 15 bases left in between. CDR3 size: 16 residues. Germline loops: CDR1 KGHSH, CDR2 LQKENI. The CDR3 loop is CASSPHPQDAAGELFF. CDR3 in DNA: TGTGCCAGCTCACCACATCCTCAGGATGCGGCCGGGGAGCTGTTTTTT.

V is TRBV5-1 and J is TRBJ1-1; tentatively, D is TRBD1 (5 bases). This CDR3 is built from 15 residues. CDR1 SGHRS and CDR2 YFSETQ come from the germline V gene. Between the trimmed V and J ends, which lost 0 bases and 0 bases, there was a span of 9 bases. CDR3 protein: CASSLVQGMNTEAFF. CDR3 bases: TGCGCCAGCAGCTTGGTTCAGGGTATGAACACTGAAGCTTTCTTT.

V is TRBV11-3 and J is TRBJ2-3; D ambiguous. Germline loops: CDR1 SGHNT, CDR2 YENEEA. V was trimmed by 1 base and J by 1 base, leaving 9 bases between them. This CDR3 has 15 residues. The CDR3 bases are TGTGCCAGCAGCTTAGCGTCGACGGGCACAGATACGCAGTATTTT. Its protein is CASSLASTGTDTQYF. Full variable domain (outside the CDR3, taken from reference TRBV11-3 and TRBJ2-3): EAGVVQSPRYKIIEKKQPVAFWCNPISGHNTLYWYLQNLGQGPELLIRYENEEAVDDSQLPKDRFSAERLKGVDSTLKIQPAELGDSAVYLCASSLASTGTDTQYFGPGTRLTVL.

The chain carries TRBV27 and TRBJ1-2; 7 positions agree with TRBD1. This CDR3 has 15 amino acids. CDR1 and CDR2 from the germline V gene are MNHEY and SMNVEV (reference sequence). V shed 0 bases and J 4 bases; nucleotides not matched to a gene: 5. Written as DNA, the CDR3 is TGTGCCAGCAGTTTATCGAAGGGGGCAAGCTATGGCTACACCTTC. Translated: CASSLSKGASYGYTF.

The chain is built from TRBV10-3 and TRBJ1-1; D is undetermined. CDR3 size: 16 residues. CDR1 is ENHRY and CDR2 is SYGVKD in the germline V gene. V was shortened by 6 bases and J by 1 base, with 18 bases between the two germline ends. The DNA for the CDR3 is TGTGCCATCAGCGCCGCGGGAGTTGGGAGGAACACTGAAGCTTTCTTT. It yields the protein CAISAAGVGRNTEAFF.

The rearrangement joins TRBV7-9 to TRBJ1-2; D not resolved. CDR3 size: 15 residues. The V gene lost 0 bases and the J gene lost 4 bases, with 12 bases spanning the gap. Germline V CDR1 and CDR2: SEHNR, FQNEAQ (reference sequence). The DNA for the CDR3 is TGTGCCAGCAGCTTAGCACAAAGAACGTTCTATGGCTACACCTTC. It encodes CASSLAQRTFYGYTF.

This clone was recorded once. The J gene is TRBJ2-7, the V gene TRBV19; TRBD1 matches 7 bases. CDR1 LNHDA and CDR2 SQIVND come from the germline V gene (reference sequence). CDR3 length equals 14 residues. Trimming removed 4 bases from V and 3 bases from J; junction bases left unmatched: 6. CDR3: CASSSPGQRYEQYF. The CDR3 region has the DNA TGTGCCAGTAGTAGCCCGGGACAGCGCTACGAGCAGTACTTC.